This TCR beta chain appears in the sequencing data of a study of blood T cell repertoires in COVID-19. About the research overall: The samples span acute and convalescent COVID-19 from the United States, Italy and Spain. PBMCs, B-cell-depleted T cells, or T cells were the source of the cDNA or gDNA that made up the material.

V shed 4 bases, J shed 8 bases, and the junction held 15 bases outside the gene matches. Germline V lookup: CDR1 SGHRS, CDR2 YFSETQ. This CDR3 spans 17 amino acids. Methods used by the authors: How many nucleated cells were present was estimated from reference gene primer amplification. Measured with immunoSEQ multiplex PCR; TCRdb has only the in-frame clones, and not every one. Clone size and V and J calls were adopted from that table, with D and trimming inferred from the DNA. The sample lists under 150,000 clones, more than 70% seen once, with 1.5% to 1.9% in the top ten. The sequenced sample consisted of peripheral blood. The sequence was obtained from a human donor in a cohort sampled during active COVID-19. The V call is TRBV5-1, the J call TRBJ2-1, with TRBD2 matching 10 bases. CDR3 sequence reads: CASSQGASGSRPHEQFF. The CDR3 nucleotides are TGCGCCAGCAGCCAGGGGGCTAGCGGGAGTCGACCCCATGAGCAGTTCTTC.